Following are 24 T cell receptor beta chains from one sample sequenced in a study of shared clonotypes between healthy human individuals. The data were produced by immunoSEQ multiplex PCR, yet TCRdb's version contains in-frame clones alone and is incomplete. The sample consists of around 2.5 million clones, 80% to 95% of them appearing once. The sample was naive CD4+ T cells from PBMCs. Subset in this sample: CD45RA+ positively selected. Receptors originate from a man in his late teens or twenties in good health. Some clones in this sample may be carry-over from other donors' samples.

This clone occurred once. CDR3 nucleotides: TGTGCCAGCAACCGGGACCGTGAGACAGATACGCAGTATTTT. Its translation: CASNRDRETDTQYF. The chain recombines TRBV9 with TRBJ2-3; D assignment may be TRBD1 or TRBD2 (5 bases each). The CDR3 is made up of 14 amino acids. Germline CDR1 reads SGDLS; CDR2 reads YYNGEE. Trimming pared 6 bases from V and 3 bases from J, leaving 14 bases between.

This clone was picked up one time. The chain carries TRBV9 and TRBJ2-1; tentatively, D is TRBD1 or TRBD2 (5 bases each). The germline V and J ends were trimmed by 0 bases and 6 bases, with 10 bases remaining between them. CDR1 and CDR2 (germline): SGDLS, YYNGEE. The CDR3 has 14 amino acids. The CDR3: CASSVVGESNEQFF. The CDR3 DNA reads TGTGCCAGCAGCGTAGTGGGGGAAAGCAATGAGCAGTTCTTC. Together with reference TRBV9 and TRBJ2-1, the CDR3 gives the full variable domain: DSGVTQTPKHLITATGQRVTLRCSPRSGDLSVYWYQQSLDQGLQFLIQYYNGEERAKGNILERFSAQQFPDLHSELNLSSLELGDSALYFCASSVVGESNEQFFGPGTRLTVL.

In its sample, this clone was seen a few times. This chain links TRBV2 with TRBJ2-7; TRBD1 matches 8 bases. The V gene end was trimmed by 7 bases and the J gene end by 4 bases; junction bases not matched to a gene: 9. CDR1 is SNHLY and CDR2 is FYNNEI in the germline V gene. This CDR3 spans 14 amino acids. CDR3 nucleotides: TGTGCCAGCAAGTCCCAGGGGGCCGTGTACGAGCAGTACTTC. Translating it yields CASKSQGAVYEQYF.

The V gene is TRBV27, the J gene TRBJ2-5; 8 positions match TRBD2. With 3 bases clipped from V and 4 bases from J, the junction kept 4 bases outside the gene matches. This CDR3 has 14 residues. The germline CDR1 and CDR2 sequences are MNHEY and SMNVEV (reference sequence). The CDR3 protein is CASSFREGGETQYF. The CDR3 DNA follows: TGTGCCAGCAGTTTTCGGGAGGGGGGAGAGACCCAGTACTTC.

The V gene is TRBV25-1, the J gene TRBJ1-2, with 7 bases lining up with TRBD1. After removal of 4 bases from V and 3 bases from J, the junction contained 8 bases not matched to a gene. CDR1 MGHDK and CDR2 SYGVNS come from the germline V gene. The CDR3 has 15 residues. The chain's CDR3 is CASSGSGQRYYGYTF. The CDR3 DNA follows: TGTGCCAGCAGTGGCTCGGGACAGCGCTACTATGGCTACACCTTC.

The chain uses TRBV4-2 and TRBJ1-6; 7 bases line up with TRBD1. Germline V lookup: CDR1 LGHNA, CDR2 YNFKEQ. CDR3 length equals 16 residues. With V trimmed by 3 bases and J by 6 bases, 8 bases remained unmatched. This CDR3 is CASSQAQGQVNSPLHF. The CDR3 DNA reads TGTGCCAGCAGCCAGGCGCAAGGACAGGTTAATTCACCCCTCCACTTT.

Of note for this clone: The sample contains more than one DNA sequence encoding this CDR3. The chain couples TRBV7-9 to TRBJ1-3; D gene unclear. The V gene lost 5 bases and the J gene lost 4 bases, with 6 bases spanning the gap. The length of the CDR3 is 12 residues. From germline, CDR1 is SEHNR and CDR2 FQNEAQ (reference sequence). The CDR3 region has the DNA TGTGCCAGCAGCCCGCCCGGAAACACCATATATTTT. Amino acids: CASSPPGNTIYF. The full variable domain, in which reference TRBV7-9 and TRBJ1-3 provide the parts outside the CDR3, is DTGVSQNPRHKITKRGQNVTFRCDPISEHNRLYWYRQTLGQGPEFLTYFQNEAQLEKSRLLSDRFSAERPKGSFSTLEIQRTEQGDSAMYLCASSPPGNTIYFGEGSWLTVV.

This chain links TRBV11-1 with TRBJ2-1; tentatively, D is TRBD2 (6 bases). V was pared by 5 bases and J by 8 bases, with 13 bases between. The germline gives CDR1 SGHAT, CDR2 FQDESV (reference sequence). The CDR3 loop spans 13 amino acids. The CDR3: CASSPWGDDEQFF. CDR3 nucleotide sequence: TGTGCCAGCAGCCCATGGGGGGACGATGAGCAGTTCTTC. Full variable domain (outside the CDR3, taken from reference TRBV11-1 and TRBJ2-1): EAEVAQSPRYKITEKSQAVAFWCDPISGHATLYWYRQILGQGPELLVQFQDESVVDDSQLPKDRFSAERLKGVDSTLKIQPAELGDSAMYLCASSPWGDDEQFFGPGTRLTVL.

This rearrangement joins TRBV15 to TRBJ2-7; 9 bases line up with TRBD1. This CDR3 has 14 amino acids. With 8 bases clipped from V and 3 bases from J, the junction kept 8 bases outside the gene matches. The V gene's germline CDR1 is LNHNV and CDR2 YYDKDF (reference sequence). The CDR3 coding sequence is TGTGCCACCTCACGGGACAGGGCATTCTACGAGCAGTACTTC. It translates to CATSRDRAFYEQYF. Variable domain in full (rest from reference TRBV15 and TRBJ2-7): DAMVIQNPRYQVTQFGKPVTLSCSQTLNHNVMYWYQQKSSQAPKLLFHYYDKDFNNEADTPDNFQSRRPNTSFCFLDIRSPGLGDTAMYLCATSRDRAFYEQYFGPGTRLTVT.

The rearrangement joins TRBV4-3 to TRBJ1-2; D is unresolved. Trimming took 0 bases from V and 7 from J, leaving 15 bases between them. The CDR3 runs 15 residues. Germline lookup yields CDR1 LGHNA and CDR2 YSLEER. In DNA form, the CDR3 reads TGCGCCAGCAGCCAAGATGCTCGGACGAATAGTGGCTACACCTTC. As protein: CASSQDARTNSGYTF.

This clone was seen a single time. This chain uses TRBV25-1 with TRBJ2-7, with 10 bases aligning to TRBD1. This CDR3 region has 16 residues. CDR1 MGHDK and CDR2 SYGVNS come from the germline V gene. J was trimmed by 4 bases and V by 1 base; bases with no gene match: 7. The CDR3 spells CASSESEGQGPYEQYF. The CDR3 DNA is TGTGCCAGCAGTGAATCCGAGGGACAGGGGCCTTACGAGCAGTACTTC.

V usage is TRBV7-2 and J usage is TRBJ1-6; 7 bases match TRBD1. This CDR3 contains 16 residues. In germline, CDR1 is SGHTA, CDR2 FQGNSA. V trimming: 4 bases; J trimming: 0 bases; junction bases outside the gene matches: 3. Here the CDR3 DNA reads TGTGCCAGCAGCTATAGACAGGGCTCCTATAATTCACCCCTCCACTTT. Translated: CASSYRQGSYNSPLHF.

The chain uses TRBV5-1 and TRBJ1-2; perhaps TRBD1 as D (5 bases). This CDR3 is 14 amino acids long. Germline CDR1 reads SGHRS; CDR2 reads YFSETQ. Trimming left V 3 bases short and J 7 bases short, with 16 bases between. CDR3 loop: CASSYNKGEGGYTF. CDR3 in DNA: TGCGCCAGCAGCTACAATAAAGGGGAGGGTGGCTACACCTTC.

This chain joins TRBV5-4 and TRBJ1-2; D is perhaps TRBD1 (6 bases). The CDR3 runs to 15 residues. Trimming cost V 3 bases and J 6 bases, with 18 bases left between them. Per the germline V gene, CDR1 is SGHNT and CDR2 is YYREEE (reference sequence). The CDR3 sequence is CASSSPGGLWDGYTF. For the CDR3, the DNA is TGTGCCAGCAGCTCGCCGGGGGGGCTGTGGGATGGCTACACCTTC.

This clone appeared a single time. This chain joins TRBV30 and TRBJ2-1, with D perhaps assigned TRBD1 or TRBD2 (6 bases each). The germline V gene has CDR1 GTSNPN and CDR2 SVGIG (reference sequence). CDR3 length: 12 residues. Trimming pared 6 bases from V and 6 bases from J, leaving 12 bases between. This CDR3 is CACSGGGNEQFF. The CDR3 DNA reads as TGTGCCTGTTCTGGAGGGGGCAATGAGCAGTTCTTC.

The chain recombines TRBV4-3 with TRBJ2-2; the match to TRBD2 covers 14 bases. The CDR3 runs 18 residues. The V gene's germline CDR1 is LGHNA and CDR2 YSLEER. The V and J ends lost 4 bases and 1 base, in that order; junction bases with no gene match: 5. The CDR3 DNA follows: TGCGCCAGCAGCCTAGAAGGGACTAGCGGGAGGAACACCGGGGAGCTGTTTTTT. It yields the protein CASSLEGTSGRNTGELFF.

The rearrangement links TRBV11-3 to TRBJ2-3; TRBD1 matches 8 bases. Germline trimming cut 5 bases from V and 9 bases from J; bases unmatched to any gene: 13. There are 15 residues in the CDR3. Germline-derived CDR1 and CDR2 are SGHNT and YENEEA. This CDR3 reads CASSPDRATVGTQYF. The CDR3 DNA reads TGTGCCAGCAGCCCGGACAGGGCGACGGTAGGGACGCAGTATTTT.

The genes are TRBV19 and TRBJ2-2, with 7 bases lining up with TRBD2. This CDR3 contains 16 residues. Germline V gives CDR1 LNHDA, CDR2 SQIVND (reference sequence). The V and J ends lost 10 bases and 6 bases, in that order; junction bases with no gene match: 17. The CDR3 reads CATRLVTPSGAGELFF. The DNA of the CDR3 is TGTGCCACACGCCTTGTTACCCCGAGCGGGGCCGGGGAGCTGTTTTTT.

For this clone: The same CDR3 also results from other DNA sequences found in this sample. The V gene is TRBV7-3, the J gene TRBJ2-2, with TRBD2 as a possible D gene (5 bases). The CDR3 is 12 residues long. Germline V gene lookup returns CDR1 SGHTA and CDR2 FQGTGA. Trimming cost V 5 bases and J 5 bases, with 6 bases left between them. CDR3 in amino acids: CASSGSTGELFF. CDR3 DNA: TGTGCCAGCAGCGGGAGTACCGGGGAGCTGTTTTTT.

This CDR3 is CASSSRPRGYGYTF. The CDR3 DNA reads as TGTGCCAGCAGCTCCAGGCCCAGGGGCTATGGCTACACCTTC. The genes are TRBV7-8 and TRBJ1-2, with TRBD1 as a possible D gene (6 bases). Germline lookup yields CDR1 SGHVS and CDR2 FQNEAQ. V shed 4 bases and J shed 4 bases, with 13 bases lying between them. This CDR3 has 14 residues.

The chain recombines TRBV19 with TRBJ2-1; 9 bases are shared with TRBD1. J was trimmed by 11 bases and V by 5 bases; bases with no gene match: 4. The V gene's germline CDR1 is LNHDA and CDR2 SQIVND (reference sequence). The length of the CDR3 is 12 residues. CDR3 in amino acids: CASSPGQGKQFF. The CDR3 nucleotides read TGTGCCAGTAGTCCCGGACAGGGGAAGCAGTTCTTC. The full variable domain, its missing parts supplied by reference TRBV19 and TRBJ2-1, is DGGITQSPKYLFRKEGQNVTLSCEQNLNHDAMYWYRQDPGQGLRLIYYSQIVNDFQKGDIAEGYSVSREKKESFPLTVTSAQKNPTAFYLCASSPGQGKQFFGPGTRLTVL.

This chain links TRBV10-3 with TRBJ1-1; a possible D gene is TRBD1 (6 bases). Trimming stripped 3 bases from V and 4 bases from J, with 15 bases between. The CDR3 is 15 amino acids. Germline V gene lookup returns CDR1 ENHRY and CDR2 SYGVKD. CDR3 in amino acids: CAISEQGPPLTEAFF. Written as DNA, the CDR3 is TGTGCCATCAGTGAACAGGGACCTCCCCTCACTGAAGCTTTCTTT.

This rearrangement joins TRBV11-2 to TRBJ2-7; 9 nucleotides line up with TRBD2. CDR1 SGHAT and CDR2 FQNNGV come from the germline V gene. This CDR3 spans 18 amino acids. V gave up 6 bases and J gave up 2 bases; unmatched junction bases: 17. CDR3 sequence reads: CASRSPSRSSGSPYEQYF. CDR3 nucleotide sequence: TGTGCCAGCAGAAGCCCGTCCCGAAGTAGCGGGAGCCCCTACGAGCAGTACTTC.

The chain combines TRBV7-9 with TRBJ1-5; D is unclear. CDR3 length: 15 amino acids. The germline V gene has CDR1 SEHNR and CDR2 FQNEAQ (reference sequence). With 3 bases removed from V and 0 bases from J, the gap between germline ends came to 9 bases. CDR3 DNA sequence: TGTGCCAGCAGCTTCGGACTCCCTAGCAATCAGCCCCAGCATTTT. Translated: CASSFGLPSNQPQHF.